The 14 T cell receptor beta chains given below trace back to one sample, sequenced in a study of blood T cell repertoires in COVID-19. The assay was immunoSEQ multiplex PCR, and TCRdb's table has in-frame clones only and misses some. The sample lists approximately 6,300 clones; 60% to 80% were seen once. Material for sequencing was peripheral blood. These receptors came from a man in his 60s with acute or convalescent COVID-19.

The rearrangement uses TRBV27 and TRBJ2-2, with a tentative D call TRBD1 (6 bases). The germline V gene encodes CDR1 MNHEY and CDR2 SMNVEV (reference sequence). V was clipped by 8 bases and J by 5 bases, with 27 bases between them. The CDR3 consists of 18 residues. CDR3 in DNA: TGTGCCAGCTCATCAGGAAGGGTGGGACACACCCAAACCGGGGAGCTGTTTTTT. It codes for CASSSGRVGHTQTGELFF.

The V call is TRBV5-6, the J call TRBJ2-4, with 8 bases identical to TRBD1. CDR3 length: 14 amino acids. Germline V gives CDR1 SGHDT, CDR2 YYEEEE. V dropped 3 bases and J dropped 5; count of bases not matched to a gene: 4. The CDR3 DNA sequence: TGTGCCAGCAGCTGGGGACAGGTCCAAAACATTCAGTACTTC. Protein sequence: CASSWGQVQNIQYF.

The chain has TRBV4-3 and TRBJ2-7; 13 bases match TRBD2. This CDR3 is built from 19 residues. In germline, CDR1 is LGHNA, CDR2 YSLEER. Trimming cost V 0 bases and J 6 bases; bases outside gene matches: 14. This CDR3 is CASSQDPFGLAGVNSEQYF. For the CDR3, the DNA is TGCGCCAGCAGCCAAGATCCCTTCGGACTAGCGGGAGTGAATAGCGAGCAGTACTTC.

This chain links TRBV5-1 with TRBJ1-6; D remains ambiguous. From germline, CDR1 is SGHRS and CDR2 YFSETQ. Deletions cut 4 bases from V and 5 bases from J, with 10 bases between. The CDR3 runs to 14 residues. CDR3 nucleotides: TGCGCCAGCAGCCCGAGCGTCAATAATTCACCCCTCCACTTT. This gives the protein CASSPSVNNSPLHF.

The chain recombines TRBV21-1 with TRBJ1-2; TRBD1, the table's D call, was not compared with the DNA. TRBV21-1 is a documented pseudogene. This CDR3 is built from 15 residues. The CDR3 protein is CASTEGTGVNYGYTF. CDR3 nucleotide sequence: TGTGCCAGCACCGAGGGAACAGGGGTTAACTATGGCTACACCTTC.

The CDR3 DNA reads TGTGCCAGCAGTTATGACAGGGCCTACGAGCAGTACTTC. It codes for CASSYDRAYEQYF. The rearrangement uses TRBV12-3 or TRBV12-4 and TRBJ2-7; 7 bases align to TRBD1. The CDR3 has 13 residues. Losses at the gene ends were 4 bases for V and 2 bases for J; bases not matched to a gene: 2.

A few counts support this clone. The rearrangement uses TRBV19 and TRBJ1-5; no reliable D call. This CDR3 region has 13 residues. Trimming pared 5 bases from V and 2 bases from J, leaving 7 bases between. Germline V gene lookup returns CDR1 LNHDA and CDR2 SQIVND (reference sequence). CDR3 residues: CASSFQGNQPQHF. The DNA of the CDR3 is TGTGCCAGTAGTTTCCAGGGCAATCAGCCCCAGCATTTT.

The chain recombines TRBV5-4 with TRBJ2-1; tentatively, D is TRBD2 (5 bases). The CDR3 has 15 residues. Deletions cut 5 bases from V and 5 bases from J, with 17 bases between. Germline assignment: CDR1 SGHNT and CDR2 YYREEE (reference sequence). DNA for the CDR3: TGTGCCAGCAGGCGCCGAGCTAGCAGCGACAATGAGCAGTTCTTC. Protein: CASRRRASSDNEQFF. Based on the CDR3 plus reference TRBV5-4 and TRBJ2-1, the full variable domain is ETGVTQSPTHLIKTRGQQVTLRCSSQSGHNTVSWYQQALGQGPQFIFQYYREEENGRGNFPPRFSGLQFPNYSSELNVNALELDDSALYLCASRRRASSDNEQFFGPGTRLTVL.

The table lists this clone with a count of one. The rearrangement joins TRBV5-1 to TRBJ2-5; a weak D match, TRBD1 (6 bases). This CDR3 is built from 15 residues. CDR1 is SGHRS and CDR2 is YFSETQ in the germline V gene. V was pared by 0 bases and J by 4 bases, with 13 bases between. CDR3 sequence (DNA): TGCGCCAGCAGCTTGGCGCTTGGGGGCGCAGAGACCCAGTACTTC. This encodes CASSLALGGAETQYF.

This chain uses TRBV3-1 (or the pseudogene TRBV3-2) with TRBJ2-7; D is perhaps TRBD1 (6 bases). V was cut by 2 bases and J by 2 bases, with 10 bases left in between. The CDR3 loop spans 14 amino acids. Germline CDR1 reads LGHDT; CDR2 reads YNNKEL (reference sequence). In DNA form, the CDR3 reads TGTGCCAGCAGCCAATCAGGGGCAACCTACGAGCAGTACTTC. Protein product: CASSQSGATYEQYF.

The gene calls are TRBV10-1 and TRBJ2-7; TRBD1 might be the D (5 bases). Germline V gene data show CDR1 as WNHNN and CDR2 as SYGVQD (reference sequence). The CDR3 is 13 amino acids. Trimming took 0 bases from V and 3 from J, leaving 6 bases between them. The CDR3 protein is CASSESTDYEQYF. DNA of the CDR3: TGCGCCAGCAGTGAGTCGACAGACTACGAGCAGTACTTC.

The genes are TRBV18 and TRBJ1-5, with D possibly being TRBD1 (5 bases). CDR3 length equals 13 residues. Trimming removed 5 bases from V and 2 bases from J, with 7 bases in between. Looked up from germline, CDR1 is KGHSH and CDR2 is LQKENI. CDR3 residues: CASSDSGNQPQHF. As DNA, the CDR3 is TGTGCCAGCTCAGACAGCGGCAATCAGCCCCAGCATTTT.

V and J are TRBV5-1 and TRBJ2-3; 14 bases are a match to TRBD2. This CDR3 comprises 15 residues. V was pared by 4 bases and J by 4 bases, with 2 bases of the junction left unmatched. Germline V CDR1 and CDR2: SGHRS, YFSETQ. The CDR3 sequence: CASSLGLAGADTQYF. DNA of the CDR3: TGCGCCAGCAGCCTGGGACTAGCGGGAGCAGATACGCAGTATTTT.

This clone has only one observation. The CDR3 DNA reads TGTGCCAGCAGCCAAGCCTCCCTGGCGCGACAGGGAAGTTACGAGCAGTACTTC. This gives the protein CASSQASLARQGSYEQYF. The gene calls are TRBV3-1 (or the pseudogene TRBV3-2) and TRBJ2-7; TRBD1 agrees at 7 bases. From germline, CDR1 is LGHDT and CDR2 YNNKEL (reference sequence). The V and J ends lost 1 base and 4 bases, in that order; junction bases with no gene match: 16. This CDR3 is built from 18 residues.